Presented here are 16 T cell receptor beta chains from one specimen sequenced in a study of human T cells and chemical hapten exposure. Described time point: healthy volunteer bleed at 2 weeks. From whole blood left unfractionated, total RNA was extracted. TCRdb ran MiXCR on the RACE reads and lists one entry per CDR3 protein. Altogether 130,000 or so distinct CDR3 sequences are present, approximately 9.5% being singletons, with the ten largest covering 1.5% to 2%. Sequenced: whole blood. Source of these receptors: a male donor in good health. Some clones in this sample may be carry-over from other donors' samples.

This clonotype occurred many times. The rearrangement uses TRBV6-5 and TRBJ1-4, with D unresolved. The CDR3 spans 16 residues. The V end was cut by 0 bases, the J end by 0 bases, with 8 bases between. The germline CDR1 and CDR2 sequences are MNHEY and SVGAGI. The CDR3 region is CASSYSELTTNEKLFF. CDR3 DNA: TGTGCCAGCAGTTACTCAGAGCTTACAACTAATGAAAAACTGTTTTTT.

V is TRBV23-1 and J is TRBJ2-3; 7 bases agree with TRBD1. TRBV23-1 is treated as an ORF (open reading frame) with a function not yet certain. V shed 2 bases and J 6 bases; nucleotides not matched to a gene: 8. This CDR3 spans 15 amino acids. CDR3 nucleotides: TGCGCCAGCAGTCAAAAGACAGGGTATCCCGATACGCAGTATTTT. Translated, it gives CASSQKTGYPDTQYF.

This chain links TRBV6-2 or TRBV6-3 with TRBJ2-7; 10 bases are a match to TRBD1. J lost 2 bases, V lost 6 bases, and 13 bases had no gene match. The germline CDR1 and CDR2 sequences are MNHEY and SVGEGT. The CDR3 runs 17 residues. The CDR3 loop is CASRHDPDRGPTYEQYF. In DNA, the CDR3 is TGTGCCAGCAGACACGATCCCGACAGGGGGCCCACCTACGAGCAGTACTTC.

This clonotype was recorded a few times. The chain recombines TRBV12-3 or TRBV12-4 with TRBJ2-3; D ambiguous. V was clipped by 6 bases and J by 1 base, with 8 bases between them. The CDR3 length is 13 residues. CDR3 sequence reads: CASRARRTDTQYF. The CDR3 DNA sequence: TGTGCCAGCAGAGCCAGGCGCACAGATACGCAGTATTTT.

This clonotype has only a few counts. The rearrangement uses TRBV10-3 and TRBJ1-1; D is possibly TRBD1 (6 bases). Between the trimmed V and J ends, which lost 6 bases and 6 bases, there was a span of 14 bases. The CDR3 is 13 residues long. Per the germline V gene, CDR1 is ENHRY and CDR2 is SYGVKD. CDR3 coding DNA: TGTGCCATCAGCCAGGGGAACGTAGCTGAAGCTTTCTTT. It is translated as CAISQGNVAEAFF.

This clonotype was found a few times. The chain carries TRBV27 and TRBJ2-7; no clear D. This CDR3 is built from 15 residues. From germline, CDR1 is MNHEY and CDR2 SMNVEV (reference sequence). V lost 4 bases, J lost 7 bases, and 20 bases lay in between. For the CDR3, the DNA is TGTGCCAGCAGTTGGAACAGCCCCCCGACGAAAGAGCAGTACTTC. It encodes CASSWNSPPTKEQYF.

This sequence joins TRBV6-6 and TRBJ2-3; no firm D call. This CDR3 contains 12 residues. The ends were cut back, 4 bases at V and 2 bases at J, with 4 bases in the middle. Germline CDR1 is MNHNY and CDR2 is SVGAGI (reference sequence). The CDR3 DNA is TGTGCCAGCAGTTTTACCACAGATACGCAGTATTTT. It is translated as CASSFTTDTQYF.

The rearrangement joins TRBV4-2 to TRBJ2-2, with 10 bases fitting TRBD2. The CDR3 sequence is 15 residues long. Germline CDR1 and CDR2: LGHNA and YNFKEQ. V lost 1 base to trimming and J lost 6 bases; unmatched junction nucleotides: 2. DNA of the CDR3: TGTGCCAGCAGCCAAGGAGCGGGGGGGTCCGGGGAGCTGTTTTTT. Protein sequence: CASSQGAGGSGELFF.

The chain couples TRBV7-6 to TRBJ2-1; maybe TRBD2 (5 bases). The germline CDR1 and CDR2 sequences are SGHVS and FNYEAQ. This CDR3 comprises 17 residues. V was trimmed by 4 bases and J by 4 bases, leaving 20 bases between them. The CDR3 DNA is TGTGCCAGCAGCTACGCTAAAGGAACCCGAGGGTACAATGAGCAGTTCTTC. This translates into CASSYAKGTRGYNEQFF.

In its sample, this clonotype was seen a few times. Mismatch with germline at one junction end may stem from a read error. The chain uses TRBV6-5 and TRBJ1-1; perhaps TRBD1 as D (6 bases). Germline CDR1 is MNHEY and CDR2 is SVGAGI. The CDR3 contains 13 residues. The CDR3 sequence: CASRGGENPEAFF. The CDR3 DNA reads TGTGCCAGCAGAGGGGGAGAGAACCCTGAAGCTTTCTTT.

The sample holds many counts of this clonotype. The CDR3 here is CASSQEPRNEQFF. The CDR3 coding sequence is TGTGCCAGCAGCCAAGAGCCCAGGAATGAGCAGTTCTTC. The chain couples TRBV14 to TRBJ2-1; D is unclear. Trimming shortened V by 0 bases and J by 7 bases, and 7 bases separated the two germline ends. CDR3 length: 13 amino acids. CDR1 SGHDN and CDR2 FVKESK come from the germline V gene.

The chain employs TRBV11-2 and TRBJ1-1; weak D call: TRBD1 (6 bases). The V and J ends lost 4 bases and 12 bases respectively, with 18 bases between them. Germline V CDR1 and CDR2: SGHAT, FQNNGV. The CDR3 loop spans 13 amino acids. For the CDR3, the DNA is TGTGCCAGCAGCTCCCTGGTGCAAAGGGGGACTTTCTTT. Translating gives CASSSLVQRGTFF. Looking up the rest from reference TRBV11-2 and TRBJ1-1 gives the full variable domain: EAGVAQSPRYKIIEKRQSVAFWCNPISGHATLYWYQQILGQGPKLLIQFQNNGVVDDSQLPKDRFSAERLKGVDSTLKIQPAKLEDSAVYLCASSSLVQRGTFFGQGTRLTVV.

The V call is TRBV29-1, the J call TRBJ2-1, with D unresolved. The CDR3 consists of 14 residues. Germline CDR1 reads SQVTM; CDR2 reads ANQGSEA. V lost 2 bases to trimming and J lost 0 bases, with 8 bases between them. The CDR3 is CSVESASSYNEQFF. The CDR3 nucleotides are TGCAGCGTTGAATCGGCGAGCTCCTACAATGAGCAGTTCTTC.

A few counts support this clonotype. This chain joins TRBV18 and TRBJ2-7; D not resolved. The CDR3 is made up of 13 amino acids. Looked up from germline, CDR1 is KGHSH and CDR2 is LQKENI. Trimming left V 2 bases short and J 3 bases short, with 8 bases between. The CDR3 protein is CASSPTTLYEQYF. The CDR3 nucleotides read TGTGCCAGCTCACCAACGACCCTCTACGAGCAGTACTTC.

CDR3 DNA sequence: TGTGCCAGCAGAGACAGGGGGCGCGGGAACAATGAGCAGTTCTTC. Encoded protein: CASRDRGRGNNEQFF. This chain joins TRBV12-3 or TRBV12-4 and TRBJ2-1; 10 nucleotides line up with TRBD1. Germline trimming cut 6 bases from V and 5 bases from J; bases unmatched to any gene: 7. CDR3 length: 15 amino acids.

The V and J genes are TRBV20-1 and TRBJ1-2; 11 nucleotides line up with TRBD1. The V gene's germline CDR1 is DFQATT and CDR2 SNEGSKA (reference sequence). V was clipped by 5 bases and J by 4 bases; unmatched bases: 6. CDR3 size: 14 residues. The CDR3 region has the DNA TGCAGTGCTCCCGGGACAGGGGGACTCTATGGCTACACCTTC. Translating gives CSAPGTGGLYGYTF.